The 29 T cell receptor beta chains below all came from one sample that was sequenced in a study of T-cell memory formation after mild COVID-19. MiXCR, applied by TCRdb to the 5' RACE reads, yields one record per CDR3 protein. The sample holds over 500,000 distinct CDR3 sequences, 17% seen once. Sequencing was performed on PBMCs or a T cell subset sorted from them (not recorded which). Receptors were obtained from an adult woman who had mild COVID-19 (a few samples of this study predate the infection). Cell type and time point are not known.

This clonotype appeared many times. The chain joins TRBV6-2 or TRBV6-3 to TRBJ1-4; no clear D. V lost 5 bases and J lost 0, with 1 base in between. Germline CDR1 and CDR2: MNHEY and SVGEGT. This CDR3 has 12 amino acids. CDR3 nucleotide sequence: TGTGCCAGCAGTGCAACTAATGAAAAACTGTTTTTT. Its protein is CASSATNEKLFF.

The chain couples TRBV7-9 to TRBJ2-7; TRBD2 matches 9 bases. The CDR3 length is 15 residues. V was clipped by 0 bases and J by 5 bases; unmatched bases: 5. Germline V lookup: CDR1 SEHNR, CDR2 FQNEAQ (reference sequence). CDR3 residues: CASSLAWREGHEQYF. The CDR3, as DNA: TGTGCCAGCAGCTTAGCATGGCGGGAGGGCCACGAGCAGTACTTC.

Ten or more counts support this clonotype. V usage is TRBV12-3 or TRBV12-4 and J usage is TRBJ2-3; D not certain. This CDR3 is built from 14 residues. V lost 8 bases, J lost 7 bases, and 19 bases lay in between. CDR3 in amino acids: CASHTLGPRNTQYF. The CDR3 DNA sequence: TGTGCCAGCCATACCCTAGGGCCCCGGAATACGCAGTATTTT.

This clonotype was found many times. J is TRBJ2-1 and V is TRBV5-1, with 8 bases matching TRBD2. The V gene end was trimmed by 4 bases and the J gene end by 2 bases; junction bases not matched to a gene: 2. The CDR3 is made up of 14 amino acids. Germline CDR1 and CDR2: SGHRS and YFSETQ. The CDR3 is CASSSGRTYNEQFF. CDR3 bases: TGCGCCAGCAGCAGCGGGAGAACCTACAATGAGCAGTTCTTC.

CDR3 sequence: CASSYDGGRDTQYF. The CDR3 coding sequence is TGTGCCAGCAGTTACGATGGGGGGCGGGATACGCAGTATTTT. This chain joins TRBV6-5 and TRBJ2-3; the D call may be TRBD1 or TRBD2 (6 bases each). V was clipped by 2 bases and J by 6 bases, with 12 bases between them. The CDR3 runs 14 residues. Germline-derived CDR1 and CDR2 are MNHEY and SVGAGI.

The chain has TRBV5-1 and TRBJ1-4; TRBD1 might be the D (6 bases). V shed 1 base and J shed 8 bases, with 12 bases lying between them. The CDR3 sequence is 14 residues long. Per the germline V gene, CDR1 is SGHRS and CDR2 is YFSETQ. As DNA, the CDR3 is TGCGCCAGCAGCTTGCTTACAGGGTCGGAAAAACTGTTTTTT. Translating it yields CASSLLTGSEKLFF. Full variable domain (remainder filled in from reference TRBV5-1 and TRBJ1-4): KAGVTQTPRYLIKTRGQQVTLSCSPISGHRSVSWYQQTPGQGLQFLFEYFSETQRNKGNFPGRFSGRQFSNSRSEMNVSTLELGDSALYLCASSLLTGSEKLFFGSGTQLSVL.

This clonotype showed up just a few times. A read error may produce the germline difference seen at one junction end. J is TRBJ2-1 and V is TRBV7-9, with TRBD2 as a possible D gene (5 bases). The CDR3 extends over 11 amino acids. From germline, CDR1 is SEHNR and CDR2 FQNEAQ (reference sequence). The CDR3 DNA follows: TGTGCCAGCAGCGAGAGGGAGAATTGGGTCTTC. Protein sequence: CASSERENWVF.

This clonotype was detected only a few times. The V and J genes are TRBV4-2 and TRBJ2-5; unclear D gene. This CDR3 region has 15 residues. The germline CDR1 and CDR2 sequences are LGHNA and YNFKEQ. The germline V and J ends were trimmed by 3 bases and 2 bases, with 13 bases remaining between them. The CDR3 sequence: CASSHTLAGQETQYF. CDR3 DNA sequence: TGTGCCAGCAGCCATACCTTGGCAGGACAAGAGACCCAGTACTTC.

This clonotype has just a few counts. The CDR3 nucleotides read TGCAGTGCTAGGTTTTCGGGACGGGTTAATGCTAACGAGCAGTACTTC. The encoded protein is CSARFSGRVNANEQYF. The rearrangement joins TRBV20-1 to TRBJ2-7; tentatively, D is TRBD1 or TRBD2 (5 bases each). The CDR3 extends over 16 amino acids. V was cut by 3 bases and J by 5 bases, with 23 bases left in between. CDR1 is DFQATT, CDR2 SNEGSKA, per germline (reference sequence).

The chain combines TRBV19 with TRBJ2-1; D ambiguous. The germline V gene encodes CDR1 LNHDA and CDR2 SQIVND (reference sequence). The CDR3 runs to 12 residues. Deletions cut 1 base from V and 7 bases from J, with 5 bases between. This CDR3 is CASSIGSNEQFF. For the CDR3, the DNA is TGTGCCAGTAGTATAGGGAGTAATGAGCAGTTCTTC.

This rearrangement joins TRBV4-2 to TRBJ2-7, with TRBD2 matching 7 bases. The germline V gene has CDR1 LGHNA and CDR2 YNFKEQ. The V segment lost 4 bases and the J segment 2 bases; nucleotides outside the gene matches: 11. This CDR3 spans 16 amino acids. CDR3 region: CASSPPLGAGAYEQYF. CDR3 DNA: TGTGCCAGCAGCCCCCCTCTCGGGGCGGGGGCCTACGAGCAGTACTTC.

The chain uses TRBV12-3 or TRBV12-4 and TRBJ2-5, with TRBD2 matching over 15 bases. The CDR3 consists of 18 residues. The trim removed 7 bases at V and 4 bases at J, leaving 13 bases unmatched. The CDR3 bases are TGTGCCAGCACCGTCTCGGGACTAGCGGGAGGAGGGAGAGAGACCCAGTACTTC. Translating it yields CASTVSGLAGGGRETQYF.

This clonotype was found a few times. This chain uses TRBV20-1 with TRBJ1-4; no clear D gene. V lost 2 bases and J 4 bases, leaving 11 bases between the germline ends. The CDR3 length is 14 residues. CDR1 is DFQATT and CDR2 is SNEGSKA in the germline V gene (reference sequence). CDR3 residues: CSARLGIGNEKLFF. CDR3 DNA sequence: TGCAGTGCTAGATTGGGGATTGGTAATGAAAAACTGTTTTTT.

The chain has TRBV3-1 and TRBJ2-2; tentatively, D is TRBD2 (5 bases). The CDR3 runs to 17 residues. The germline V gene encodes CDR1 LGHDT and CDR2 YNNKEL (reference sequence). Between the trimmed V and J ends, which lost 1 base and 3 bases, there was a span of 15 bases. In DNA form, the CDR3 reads TGTGCCAGCAGCCAAGGAGGGATTTGGGCACACACCGGGGAGCTGTTTTTT. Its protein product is CASSQGGIWAHTGELFF.

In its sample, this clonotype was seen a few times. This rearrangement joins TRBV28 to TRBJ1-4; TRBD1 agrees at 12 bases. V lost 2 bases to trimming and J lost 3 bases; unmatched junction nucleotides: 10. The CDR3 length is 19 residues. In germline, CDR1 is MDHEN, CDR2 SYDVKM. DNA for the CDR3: TGTGCCAGCAGTTTACCCCTAACGGGACAGGGGGCATCTAATGAAAAACTGTTTTTT. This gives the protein CASSLPLTGQGASNEKLFF.

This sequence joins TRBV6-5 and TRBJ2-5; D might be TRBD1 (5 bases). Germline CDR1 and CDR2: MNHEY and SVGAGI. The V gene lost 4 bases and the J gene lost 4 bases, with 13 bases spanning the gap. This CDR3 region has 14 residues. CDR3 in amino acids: CASSLGVSGETQYF. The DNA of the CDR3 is TGTGCCAGCAGTTTAGGGGTGTCAGGAGAGACCCAGTACTTC.

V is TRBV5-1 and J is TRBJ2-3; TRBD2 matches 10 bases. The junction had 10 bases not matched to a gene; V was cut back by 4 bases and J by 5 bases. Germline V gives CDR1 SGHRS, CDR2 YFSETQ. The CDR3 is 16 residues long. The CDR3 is CASSQKSGGAGDTQYF. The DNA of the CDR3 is TGCGCCAGCAGCCAAAAGAGCGGGGGGGCTGGAGATACGCAGTATTTT.

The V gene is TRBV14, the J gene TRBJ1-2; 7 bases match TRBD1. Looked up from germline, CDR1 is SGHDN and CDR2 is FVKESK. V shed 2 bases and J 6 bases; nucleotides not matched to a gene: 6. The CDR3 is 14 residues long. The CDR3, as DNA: TGTGCCAGCAGCCAAAGGACAGGTAGCGATGGCTACACCTTC. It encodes CASSQRTGSDGYTF.

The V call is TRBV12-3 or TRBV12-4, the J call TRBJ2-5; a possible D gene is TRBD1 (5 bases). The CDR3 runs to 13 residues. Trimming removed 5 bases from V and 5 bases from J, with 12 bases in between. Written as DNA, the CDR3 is TGTGCCAGCAGTCCAAAGGGGTGGGAGACCCAGTACTTC. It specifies CASSPKGWETQYF.

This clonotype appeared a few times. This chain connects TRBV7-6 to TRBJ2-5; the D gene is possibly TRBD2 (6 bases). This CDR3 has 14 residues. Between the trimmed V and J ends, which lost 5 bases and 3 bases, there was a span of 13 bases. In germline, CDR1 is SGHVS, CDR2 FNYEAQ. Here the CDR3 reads CASSTTGREETQYF. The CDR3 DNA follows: TGTGCCAGCAGCACTACCGGGAGAGAAGAGACCCAGTACTTC. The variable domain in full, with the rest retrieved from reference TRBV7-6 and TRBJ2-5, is GAGVSQSPRYKVTKRGQDVALRCDPISGHVSLYWYRQALGQGPEFLTYFNYEAQQDKSGLPNDRFSAERPEGSISTLTIQRTEQRDSAMYRCASSTTGREETQYFGPGTRLLVL.

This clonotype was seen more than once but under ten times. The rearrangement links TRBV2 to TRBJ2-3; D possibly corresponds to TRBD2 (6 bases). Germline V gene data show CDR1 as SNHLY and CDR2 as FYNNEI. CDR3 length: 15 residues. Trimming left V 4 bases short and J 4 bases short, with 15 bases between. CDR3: CASSVVTGVPDTQYF. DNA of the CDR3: TGTGCCAGCAGTGTGGTGACGGGAGTCCCAGATACGCAGTATTTT.

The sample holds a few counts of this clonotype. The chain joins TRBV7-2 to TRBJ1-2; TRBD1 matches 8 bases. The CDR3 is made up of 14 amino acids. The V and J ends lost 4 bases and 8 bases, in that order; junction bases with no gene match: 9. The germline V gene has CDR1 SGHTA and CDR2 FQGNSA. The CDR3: CASSSRGQVDGYTF. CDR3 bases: TGTGCCAGCAGCTCCAGGGGGCAGGTGGACGGCTACACCTTC.

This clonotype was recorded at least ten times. The CDR3 loop reads CAISEASTDTQYF. The CDR3 bases are TGTGCCATCAGTGAGGCTAGCACAGATACGCAGTATTTT. The chain has TRBV10-3 and TRBJ2-3; D is unclear. Germline V gene sequence: CDR1 ENHRY, CDR2 SYGVKD. This CDR3 is built from 13 residues. The germline V and J ends were trimmed by 2 bases and 0 bases, with 3 bases remaining between them.

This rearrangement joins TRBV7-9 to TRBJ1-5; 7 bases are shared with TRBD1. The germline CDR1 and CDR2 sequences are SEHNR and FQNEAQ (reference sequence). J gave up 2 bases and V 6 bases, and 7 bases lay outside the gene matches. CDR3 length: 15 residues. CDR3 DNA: TGTGCCAGCAGTTCCGGGACAGTAGGCAATCAGCCCCAGCATTTT. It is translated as CASSSGTVGNQPQHF. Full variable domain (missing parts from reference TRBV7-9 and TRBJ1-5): DTGVSQNPRHKITKRGQNVTFRCDPISEHNRLYWYRQTLGQGPEFLTYFQNEAQLEKSRLLSDRFSAERPKGSFSTLEIQRTEQGDSAMYLCASSSGTVGNQPQHFGDGTRLSIL.

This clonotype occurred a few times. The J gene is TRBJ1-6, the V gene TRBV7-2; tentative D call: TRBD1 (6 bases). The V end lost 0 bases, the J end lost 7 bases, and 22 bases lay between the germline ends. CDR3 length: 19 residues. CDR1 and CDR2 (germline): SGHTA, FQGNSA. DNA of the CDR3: TGTGCCAGCAGCTTAGCCAAGGGAGTGATGGGACACAGGAATTCACCCCTCCACTTT. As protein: CASSLAKGVMGHRNSPLHF. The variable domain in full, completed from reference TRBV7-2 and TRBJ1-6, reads GAGVSQSPSNKVTEKGKDVELRCDPISGHTALYWYRQSLGQGLEFLIYFQGNSAPDKSGLPSDRFSAERTGGSVSTLTIQRTQQEDSAVYLCASSLAKGVMGHRNSPLHFGNGTRLTVT.

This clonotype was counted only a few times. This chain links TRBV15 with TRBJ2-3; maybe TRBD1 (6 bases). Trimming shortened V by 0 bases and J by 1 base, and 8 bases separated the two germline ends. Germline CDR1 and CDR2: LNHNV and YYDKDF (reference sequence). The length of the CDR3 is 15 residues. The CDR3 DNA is TGTGCCACCAGCAGAGACAGGGGAGGCACAGATACGCAGTATTTT. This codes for CATSRDRGGTDTQYF.

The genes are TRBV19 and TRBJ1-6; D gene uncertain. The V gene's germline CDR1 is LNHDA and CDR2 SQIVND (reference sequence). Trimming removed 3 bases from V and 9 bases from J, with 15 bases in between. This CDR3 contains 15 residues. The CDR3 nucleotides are TGTGCCAGTAGTATTCTTAGGATTGGAGGTTCACCCCTCCACTTT. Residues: CASSILRIGGSPLHF. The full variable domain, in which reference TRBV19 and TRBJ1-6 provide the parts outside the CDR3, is DGGITQSPKYLFRKEGQNVTLSCEQNLNHDAMYWYRQDPGQGLRLIYYSQIVNDFQKGDIAEGYSVSREKKESFPLTVTSAQKNPTAFYLCASSILRIGGSPLHFGNGTRLTVT.

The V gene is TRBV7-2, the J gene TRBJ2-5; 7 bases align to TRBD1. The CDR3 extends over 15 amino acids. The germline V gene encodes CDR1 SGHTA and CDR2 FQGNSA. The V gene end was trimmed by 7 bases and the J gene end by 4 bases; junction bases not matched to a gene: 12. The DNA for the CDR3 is TGTGCCAGCAAACCCCGGGCCAGGGGGAGAGAGACCCAGTACTTC. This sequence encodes CASKPRARGRETQYF.

CDR3 DNA: TGTGCCACCAGCAGCCCGGCAGGGCTAGCGGGGGGGGATGAGCAGTTCTTC. This sequence encodes CATSSPAGLAGGDEQFF. V is TRBV15 and J is TRBJ2-1; 12 nucleotides align to TRBD2. J was trimmed by 8 bases and V by 3 bases; bases with no gene match: 11. The germline V gene encodes CDR1 LNHNV and CDR2 YYDKDF (reference sequence). CDR3 size: 17 residues. Combining the CDR3 with reference TRBV15 and TRBJ2-1 gives the whole variable domain DAMVIQNPRYQVTQFGKPVTLSCSQTLNHNVMYWYQQKSSQAPKLLFHYYDKDFNNEADTPDNFQSRRPNTSFCFLDIRSPGLGDTAMYLCATSSPAGLAGGDEQFFGPGTRLTVL.